The 5 T cell receptor beta chains presented below share a single source sample, sequenced in a study of shared clonotypes between healthy human individuals. Sequenced by immunoSEQ multiplex PCR; TCRdb stores in-frame clones only, minus some. The sample lists about 1.4 million clones, around 95% occurring once. What was sequenced was naive CD4+ T cells sorted from blood. Documented subset: CD45RA+ positively selected. The receptors come from a man aged 30 to 45 in good health.

The chain couples TRBV5-6 to TRBJ2-3; D perhaps matches TRBD1 (5 bases). CDR1 SGHDT and CDR2 YYEEEE come from the germline V gene. This CDR3 has 14 residues. The V end lost 4 bases, the J end lost 5 bases, and 14 bases lay between the germline ends. CDR3 residues: CASSPGAGLDTQYF. Here the CDR3 DNA reads TGTGCCAGCAGCCCAGGAGCAGGGTTAGATACGCAGTATTTT. The full variable domain, in which reference TRBV5-6 and TRBJ2-3 provide the parts outside the CDR3, is DAGVTQSPTHLIKTRGQQVTLRCSPKSGHDTVSWYQQALGQGPQFIFQYYEEEERQRGNFPDRFSGHQFPNYSSELNVNALLLGDSALYLCASSPGAGLDTQYFGPGTRLTVL.

This chain links TRBV19 with TRBJ1-5; TRBD1 is a possible D gene (5 bases). The CDR3 is made up of 14 amino acids. V lost 8 bases, J lost 6 bases, and 17 bases lay in between. Germline V gene data show CDR1 as LNHDA and CDR2 as SQIVND (reference sequence). The DNA for the CDR3 is TGTGCCAGTGAAAAACCAGGGATTAGTCAGCCCCAGCATTTT. This translates into CASEKPGISQPQHF.

This chain connects TRBV14 to TRBJ1-3, with D possibly TRBD1 on 6 matching bases. V gave up 3 bases and J gave up 1 base, with 10 bases separating them. Germline V lookup: CDR1 SGHDN, CDR2 FVKESK. The length of the CDR3 is 15 residues. The CDR3 region is CASSHTGFSGNTIYF. As DNA, the CDR3 is TGTGCCAGCAGCCACACAGGGTTTTCTGGAAACACCATATATTTT.

This chain uses TRBV5-1 with TRBJ1-4; D remains ambiguous. The CDR3 extends over 14 amino acids. V lost 0 bases and J 7 bases, leaving 10 bases between the germline ends. CDR1 is SGHRS and CDR2 is YFSETQ in the germline V gene. CDR3 nucleotide sequence: TGCGCCAGCAGCTTGGGTGGGGTCACTGAAAAACTGTTTTTT. This sequence encodes CASSLGGVTEKLFF. Together with reference TRBV5-1 and TRBJ1-4, the CDR3 gives the full variable domain: KAGVTQTPRYLIKTRGQQVTLSCSPISGHRSVSWYQQTPGQGLQFLFEYFSETQRNKGNFPGRFSGRQFSNSRSEMNVSTLELGDSALYLCASSLGGVTEKLFFGSGTQLSVL.

This rearrangement joins TRBV7-7 to TRBJ2-1; 7 nucleotides align to TRBD2. The CDR3 totals 15 residues. Germline loops: CDR1 SSHAT, CDR2 FNYEAQ (reference sequence). The V segment lost 1 base and the J segment 7 bases; nucleotides outside the gene matches: 7. The CDR3 is CASSLEAGPANEQFF. For the CDR3, the DNA is TGTGCCAGCAGCTTAGAAGCGGGACCAGCTAATGAGCAGTTCTTC.